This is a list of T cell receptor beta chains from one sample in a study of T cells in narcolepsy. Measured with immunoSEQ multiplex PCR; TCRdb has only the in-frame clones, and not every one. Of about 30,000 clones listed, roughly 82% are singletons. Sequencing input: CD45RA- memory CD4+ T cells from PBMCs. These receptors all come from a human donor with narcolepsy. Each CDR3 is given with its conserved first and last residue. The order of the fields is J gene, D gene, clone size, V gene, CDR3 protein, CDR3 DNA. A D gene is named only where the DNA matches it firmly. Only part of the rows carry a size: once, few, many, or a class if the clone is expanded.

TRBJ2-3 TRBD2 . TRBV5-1 CASSPGRAQLTDTQYF TGCGCCAGCAGCCCGGGGAGGGCTCAACTCACAGATACGCAGTATTTT
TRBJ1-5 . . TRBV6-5 CASSSGTKRNQPQHF TGTGCCAGCAGTTCCGGGACCAAGCGTAATCAGCCCCAGCATTTT
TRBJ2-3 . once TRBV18 CASSPPGGRTDTQYF TGTGCCAGCTCACCACCGGGCGGGCGCACAGATACGCAGTATTTT
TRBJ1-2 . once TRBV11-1 CASSARSTGTKDGYTF TGTGCCAGCAGCGCACGTTCGACGGGGACAAAAGATGGCTACACCTTC
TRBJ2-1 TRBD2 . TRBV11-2 CASSSARGGKKQFF TGTGCCAGCAGCTCCGCGCGGGGGGGGAAGAAGCAGTTCTTC
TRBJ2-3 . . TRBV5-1 CASSLFAGTDTQYF TGCGCCAGCAGCTTGTTTGCGGGCACAGATACGCAGTATTTT
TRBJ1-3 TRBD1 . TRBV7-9 CASSLLRPGQGAYGNTIYF TGTGCCAGCAGCTTATTACGCCCCGGACAGGGGGCTTATGGAAACACCATATATTTT
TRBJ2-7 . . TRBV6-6 CASSYLVTHEQYF TGTGCCAGCAGTTACTTGGTTACGCACGAGCAGTACTTC
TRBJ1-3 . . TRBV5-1 CASSSEGTGNTIYF TGCGCCAGCAGCTCGGAAGGGACTGGAAACACCATATATTTT
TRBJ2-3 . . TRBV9 CASSVVSRPTDTQYF TGTGCCAGCAGCGTAGTTAGCAGACCCACAGATACGCAGTATTTT
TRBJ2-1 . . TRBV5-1 CASSLGIPTSEQFF TGCGCCAGCAGCTTGGGGATCCCGACCAGCGAGCAGTTCTTC
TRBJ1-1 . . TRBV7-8 CASSNTEFRGAFF TGTGCCAGCAGCAATACAGAGTTCAGAGGGGCTTTCTTT
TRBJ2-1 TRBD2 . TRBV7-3 CASSLKREYGEQFF TGTGCCAGCAGCTTAAAGCGGGAGTACGGTGAGCAGTTCTTC
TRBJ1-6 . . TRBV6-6 CASNPAGGNSPLHF TGTGCCAGCAATCCGGCAGGCGGGAATTCACCCCTCCACTTT
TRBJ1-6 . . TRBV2 CASSRNSPLHF TGTGCCAGCAGTCGAAATTCACCCCTCCACTTT
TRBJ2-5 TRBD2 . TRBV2 CASRPGLAGQETQYF TGTGCCAGCAGACCGGGACTAGCGGGCCAAGAGACCCAGTACTTC
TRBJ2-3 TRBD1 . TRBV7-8 CASSLRDRGGTSTDTQYF TGTGCCAGCAGCTTGCGGGACAGGGGTGGAACTAGCACAGATACGCAGTATTTT
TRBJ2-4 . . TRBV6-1 CASRPWRGAKNIQYF TGTGCCAGCAGACCCTGGCGGGGCGCCAAAAACATTCAGTACTTC
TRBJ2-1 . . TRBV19 CASNLGSVAGEQFF TGTGCCAGTAATCTAGGCTCAGTAGCCGGTGAGCAGTTCTTC
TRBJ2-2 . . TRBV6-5 CASSYRRRSGTGELFF TGTGCCAGCAGTTACAGGAGGCGATCGGGCACCGGGGAGCTGTTTTTT
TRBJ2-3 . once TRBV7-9 CASSLGRGWRTYTDTQYF TGTGCCAGCAGCTTAGGCCGGGGATGGCGGACATACACAGATACGCAGTATTTT
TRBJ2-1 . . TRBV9 CASSKGAGRADEQFF TGTGCCAGCAGCAAGGGGGCGGGAAGGGCTGATGAGCAGTTCTTC
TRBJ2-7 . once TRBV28 CATREGTYEQYF TGTGCCACCCGTGAGGGAACCTACGAGCAGTACTTC
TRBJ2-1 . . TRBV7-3 CASSLGTGINEQFF TGTGCCAGCAGCTTGGGTACGGGAATCAATGAGCAGTTCTTC
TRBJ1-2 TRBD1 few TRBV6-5 CASRRQGFSGYTF TGTGCCAGCCGTAGACAGGGCTTCTCTGGCTACACCTTC
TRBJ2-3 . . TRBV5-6 CASSLGSPGRGDTQYF TGTGCCAGCAGCTTGGGGTCTCCAGGTAGGGGAGATACGCAGTATTTT
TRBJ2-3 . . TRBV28 CASSLGVRQEDTQYF TGTGCCAGCAGTTTGGGGGTCAGGCAAGAAGATACGCAGTATTTT
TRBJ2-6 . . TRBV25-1 CASSDPDNGAGANVLTF TGTGCCAGCAGTGACCCCGACAATGGGGCTGGGGCCAACGTCCTGACTTTC
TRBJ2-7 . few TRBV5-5 CASSLGPMNWLVDF TGTGCCAGCAGCTTGGGACCTATGAACTGGCTGGTGGACTTC
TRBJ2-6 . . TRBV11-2 CASSFGMRGANVLTF TGTGCCAGCAGCTTTGGGATGCGTGGGGCCAACGTCCTGACTTTC
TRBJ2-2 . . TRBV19 CASSIASAAGELFF TGTGCCAGTAGTATAGCGTCTGCGGCCGGGGAGCTGTTTTTT
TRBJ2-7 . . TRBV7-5 CVRSHGTSYEQYF TGTGTCAGAAGCCATGGGACTTCCTACGAGCAGTACTTC
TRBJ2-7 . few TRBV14 CASSQVAGEQYF TGTGCCAGCAGCCAAGTCGCGGGTGAGCAGTACTTC
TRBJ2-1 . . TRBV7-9 CASSFDRPHEQFF TGTGCCAGCAGCTTTGACAGGCCCCATGAGCAGTTCTTC
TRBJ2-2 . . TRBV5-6 CASSPPLARPGELFF TGTGCCAGCAGCCCTCCCCTAGCGCGCCCCGGGGAGCTGTTTTTT
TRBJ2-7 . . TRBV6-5 CASSYSAGNSYEQYF TGTGCCAGCAGTTACTCGGCAGGAAACTCCTACGAGCAGTACTTC
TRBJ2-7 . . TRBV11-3 CASSLGRGTREQYF TGTGCCAGCAGCTTAGGACGGGGAACACGCGAGCAGTACTTC
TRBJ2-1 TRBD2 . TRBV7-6 CASSSGAGGPEQFF TGTGCCAGCAGCTCGGGGGCGGGAGGACCTGAGCAGTTCTTC
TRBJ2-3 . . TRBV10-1 CASSDIGLKTDTQYF TGCGCCAGCAGTGATATAGGACTTAAGACAGATACGCAGTATTTT
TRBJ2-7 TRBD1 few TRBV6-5 CASSITGTGMMEQYF TGTGCCAGCTCGATCACAGGGACAGGTATGATGGAGCAGTACTTC